This entry features one TCR beta chain sequence. Its specificity is not known. The CDR3 is made up of 15 amino acids. Looked up from germline, CDR1 is LNHDA and CDR2 is SQIVND (reference sequence). The trim removed 2 bases at V and 5 bases at J, leaving 6 bases unmatched. Generated by immunoSEQ multiplex PCR, the TCRdb table keeps only in-frame clones and is missing some. The sample lists millions of clones, 85% to 95% occurring once. This entry is derived from a study of shared clonotypes between healthy human individuals. Notes on the study in general: Specimens sampled were limited to blood, with tissue repertoires likely differing. Naive subsets, compared against memory subsets, generally had larger estimated richness values. The generation probabilities recorded for non-shared clonotypes fell below those of clonotypes shared by all four donors. An expected dependence of interdonor clonotype sharing on sequencing depth was noted.

Sequencing was performed on naive CD4+ T cells from PBMCs. The subset was: CD45RA+ positively selected. This rearrangement joins TRBV19 to TRBJ2-1; TRBD2 agrees at 7 bases. The clonotype originates from a man younger than 35 in good health. Some clones in this sample may be carry-over from other donors' samples. CDR3 DNA sequence: TGTGCCAGTAGTATACTAGCGGAGTGGAACAATGAGCAGTTCTTC. This sequence encodes CASSILAEWNNEQFF.